The present entry profiles one T cell receptor (beta chain) with its context. As yet, its antigen is unknown. The data originate from a study of cytomegalovirus exposure and HLA in healthy donors. About the study: For the approximately 410 genotyped donors, more than 65% fell within the Caucasian-associated ancestry cluster.

Findings and caveats of the study: TCR beta V- and J-gene trimming, according to a later analysis, was linked to a missense DCLRE1C variant. The later analysis indicated that the majority of CMV-associated TCR beta chains appeared HLA-restricted. One cluster of highly shared sequence variants probably arose as a sequencing artifact.

The primer mix had 60 Vbeta and 13 Jbeta primers. Generated by immunoSEQ multiplex PCR, the TCRdb table keeps only in-frame clones and is missing some. The table lists 150,000 to 200,000 clones, about 76% of them singletons. The source is a woman between 50 and 59 years old in good health and CMV-seronegative. The specimen was PBMCs.

For the CDR3, the DNA is TGTGCCAGTAGTATAGAAGAGGCGGGACGCGGCGGGGAGCTGTTTTTT. The encoded protein is CASSIEEAGRGGELFF. V is TRBV19 and J is TRBJ2-2; perhaps TRBD2 as D (6 bases). This CDR3 has 16 amino acids. V was pared by 0 bases and J by 7 bases, with 15 bases between. Germline assignment: CDR1 LNHDA and CDR2 SQIVND (reference sequence).